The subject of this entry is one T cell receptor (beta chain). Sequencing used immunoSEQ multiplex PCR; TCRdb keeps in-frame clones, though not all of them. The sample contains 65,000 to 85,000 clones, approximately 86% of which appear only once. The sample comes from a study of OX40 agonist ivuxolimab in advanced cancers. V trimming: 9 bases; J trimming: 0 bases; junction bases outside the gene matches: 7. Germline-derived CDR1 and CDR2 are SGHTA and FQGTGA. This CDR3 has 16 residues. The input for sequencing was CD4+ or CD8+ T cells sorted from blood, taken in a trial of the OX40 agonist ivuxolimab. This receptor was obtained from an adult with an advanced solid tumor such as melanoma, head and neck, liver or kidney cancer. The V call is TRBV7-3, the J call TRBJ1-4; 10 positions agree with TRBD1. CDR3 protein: CARYRDRGATNEKLFF. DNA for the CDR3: TGTGCCAGATACCGGGACAGGGGCGCAACTAATGAAAAACTGTTTTTT.